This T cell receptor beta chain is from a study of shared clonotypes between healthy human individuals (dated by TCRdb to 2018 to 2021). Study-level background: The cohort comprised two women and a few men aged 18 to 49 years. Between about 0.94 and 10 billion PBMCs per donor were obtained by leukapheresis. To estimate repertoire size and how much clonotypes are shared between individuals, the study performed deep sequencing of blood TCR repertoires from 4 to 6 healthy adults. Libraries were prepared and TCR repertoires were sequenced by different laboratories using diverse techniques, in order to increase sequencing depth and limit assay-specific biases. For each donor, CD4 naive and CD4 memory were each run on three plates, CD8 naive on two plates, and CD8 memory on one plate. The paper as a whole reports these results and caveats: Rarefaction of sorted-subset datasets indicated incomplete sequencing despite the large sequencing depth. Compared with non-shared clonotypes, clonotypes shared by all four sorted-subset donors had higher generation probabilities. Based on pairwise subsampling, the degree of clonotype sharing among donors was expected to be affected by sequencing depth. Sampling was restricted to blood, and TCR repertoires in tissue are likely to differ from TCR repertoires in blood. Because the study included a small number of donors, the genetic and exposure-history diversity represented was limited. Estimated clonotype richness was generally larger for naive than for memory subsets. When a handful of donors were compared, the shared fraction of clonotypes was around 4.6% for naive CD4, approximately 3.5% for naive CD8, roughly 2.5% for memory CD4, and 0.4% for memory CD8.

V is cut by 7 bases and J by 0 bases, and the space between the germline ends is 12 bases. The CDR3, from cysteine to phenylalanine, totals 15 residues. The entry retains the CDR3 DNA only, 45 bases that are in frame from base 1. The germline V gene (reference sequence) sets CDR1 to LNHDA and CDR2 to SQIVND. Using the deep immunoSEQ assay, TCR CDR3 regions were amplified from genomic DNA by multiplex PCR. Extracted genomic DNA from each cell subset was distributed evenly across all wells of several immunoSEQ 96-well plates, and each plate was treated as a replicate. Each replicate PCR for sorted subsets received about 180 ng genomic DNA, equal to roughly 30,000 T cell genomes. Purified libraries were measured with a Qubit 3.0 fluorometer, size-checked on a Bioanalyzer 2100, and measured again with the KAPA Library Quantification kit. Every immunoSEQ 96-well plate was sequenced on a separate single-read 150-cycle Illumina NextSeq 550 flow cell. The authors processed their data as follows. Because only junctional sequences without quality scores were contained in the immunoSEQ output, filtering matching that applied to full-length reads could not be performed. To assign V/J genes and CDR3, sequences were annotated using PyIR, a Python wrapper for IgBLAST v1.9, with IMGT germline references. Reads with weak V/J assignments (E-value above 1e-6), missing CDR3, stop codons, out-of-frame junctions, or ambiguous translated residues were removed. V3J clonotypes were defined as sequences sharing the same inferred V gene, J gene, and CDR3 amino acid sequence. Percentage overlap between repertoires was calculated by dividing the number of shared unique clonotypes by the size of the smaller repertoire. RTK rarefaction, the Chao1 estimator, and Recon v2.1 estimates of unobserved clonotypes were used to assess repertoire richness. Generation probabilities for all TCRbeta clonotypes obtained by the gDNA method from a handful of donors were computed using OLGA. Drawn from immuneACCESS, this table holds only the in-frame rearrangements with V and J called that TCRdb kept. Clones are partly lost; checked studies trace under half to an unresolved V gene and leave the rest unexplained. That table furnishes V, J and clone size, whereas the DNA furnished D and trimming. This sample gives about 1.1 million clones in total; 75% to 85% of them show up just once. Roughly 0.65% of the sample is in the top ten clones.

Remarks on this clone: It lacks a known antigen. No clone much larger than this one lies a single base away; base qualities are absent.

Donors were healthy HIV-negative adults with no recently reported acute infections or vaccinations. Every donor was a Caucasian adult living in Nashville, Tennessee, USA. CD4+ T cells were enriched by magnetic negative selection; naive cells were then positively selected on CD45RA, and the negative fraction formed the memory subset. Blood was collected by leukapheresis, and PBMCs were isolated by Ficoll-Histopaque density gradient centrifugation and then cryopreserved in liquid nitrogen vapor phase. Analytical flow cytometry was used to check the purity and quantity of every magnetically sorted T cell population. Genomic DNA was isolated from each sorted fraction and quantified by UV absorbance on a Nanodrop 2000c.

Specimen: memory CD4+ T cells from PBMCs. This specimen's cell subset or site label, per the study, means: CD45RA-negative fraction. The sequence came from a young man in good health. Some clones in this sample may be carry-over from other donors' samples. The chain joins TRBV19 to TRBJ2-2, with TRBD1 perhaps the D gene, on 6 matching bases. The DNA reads TGTGCCAGTACCCGCGGACAGACGAACACCGGGGAGCTGTTTTTT. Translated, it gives CASTRGQTNTGELFF.